This TCR beta chain was captured by sequencing in a study of blood T cell repertoires in COVID-19 (TCRdb year 2020). Describing the broader study: Samples covering the acute and convalescent phases of COVID-19 were provided by collaborators in the United States, Italy and Spain. Where available, HLA class I and class II types were obtained from metadata supplied by the sample provider rather than from assay-based typing. Samples were obtained from the ongoing ImmuneRACE study (first 160 participants) and from some 1,300 subjects provided by 6 global collaborators. The repertoires were made available in a free public database intended to serve as a resource for research on the immune response to SARS-CoV-2. The sample metadata nearly always contained a de-identified subject ID, COVID-19 status, age in years and sex. Deeply sampled blood TCRbeta repertoires from subjects exposed to, actively infected with, or recovered from COVID-19 were included in the dataset. The prospective study material was composed of cDNA or gDNA derived from T cells, B-cell-depleted T cells, or PBMCs.

Turning to this clone: There is no known antigen for this receptor. The sample holds no much larger clone one base away, and base qualities are not on file.

Whole blood was collected in K2EDTA tubes by collaborating institutions according to the institutions' own protocols. For TCRbeta analysis, collaborators shipped samples in one of three forms: frozen whole blood, isolated PBMCs, or DNA extracted from either of those sample types. The paper's findings and limits, for the study overall: The amount of clinical and demographic metadata varied by source and participant and was provided uncurated.

TCRbeta CDR3 regions were amplified from genomic DNA using the immunoSEQ Assay, a bias-controlled multiplex PCR. The paper's processing steps were these. The number of nucleated cells in each sample was estimated from the amplification of reference gene primers within the assay. To quantify the absolute abundance of each unique TCRbeta CDR3 rearrangement, sequence reads were collapsed and filtered. For each sample, productive Simpson clonality was calculated as the square root of Simpson's diversity index across productive rearrangements. TCRdb limited this immuneACCESS table to in-frame rearrangements with V and J called. A share of clones is missing; checked studies link under half to unresolved V genes, and the rest is unexplained. V, J and clone size reflect that table, while D and trimming were determined from the DNA. The sample includes a few hundred thousand clones, with approximately 89% observed a single time. Together, the top ten hold less than 3% of the sample.

Trimming at the junction amounts to 7 bases on V and 4 bases on J, and the germline ends lie 16 bases apart. From the cysteine up to the phenylalanine, the CDR3 has a length of 14 residues. This entry keeps only the CDR3 DNA: 42 bases, framed from base 1. Via the germline V gene, CDR1 is MDHEN and CDR2 SYDVKM. The specimen was peripheral blood. In this chain, TRBV28 is recombined with TRBJ1-2; no D gene can be assigned with confidence. This TCR was recovered from a woman between 45 and 65 years old with acute or convalescent COVID-19. The CDR3 region reads CASTPSLDRYGYTF. At the DNA level, the sequence is TGTGCCAGCACCCCTTCTCTAGACCGCTATGGCTACACCTTC.